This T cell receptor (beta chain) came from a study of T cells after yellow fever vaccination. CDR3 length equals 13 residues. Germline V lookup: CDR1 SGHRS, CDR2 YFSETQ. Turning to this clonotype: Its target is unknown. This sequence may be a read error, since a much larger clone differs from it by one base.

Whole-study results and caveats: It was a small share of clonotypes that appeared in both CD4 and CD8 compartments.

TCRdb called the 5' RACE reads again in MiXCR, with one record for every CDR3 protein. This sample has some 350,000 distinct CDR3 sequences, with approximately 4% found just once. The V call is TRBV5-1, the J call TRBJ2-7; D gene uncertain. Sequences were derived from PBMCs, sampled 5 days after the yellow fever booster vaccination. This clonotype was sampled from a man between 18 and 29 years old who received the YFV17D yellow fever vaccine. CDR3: CDSSLRWGYEQYV. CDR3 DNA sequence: TGCGACAGCAGCCTAAGATGGGGCTACGAGCAGTACGTC.